These 17 T cell receptor beta chains were all obtained from the same sample, sequenced in a study of beta chain features in type 1 diabetes. These receptors' targets are unknown. Reverse transcribing all isolated RNA meant expressed TCRB transcripts were sequenced. The protocol was immunoSEQ multiplex PCR, while the TCRdb copy is restricted to in-frame clones and leaves out a portion. The sample contains roughly 340,000 clones, about 12% of which appear only once. General study results and limits: In all four CD4+ subsets, TCRB CDR3 length was significantly, moderately reduced in type 1 diabetes.

The sequenced material came from naive CD4+ T cells from blood. The receptors were gathered from a woman aged 18-29 years with type 1 diabetes.

This clone was found a few times. The rearrangement uses TRBV20-1 and TRBJ1-1; D is unresolved. Looked up from germline, CDR1 is DFQATT and CDR2 is SNEGSKA (reference sequence). V was clipped by 1 base and J by 8 bases, with 8 bases between them. The CDR3 spans 11 residues. CDR3 coding DNA: TGCAGTGCTAGAGTTAACAGCGAAGCTTTCTTT. Translation gives CSARVNSEAFF.

This clone has just a few counts. The chain employs TRBV29-1 and TRBJ1-5; D perhaps matches TRBD1 (6 bases). The CDR3 sequence is 13 residues long. Trimming stripped 6 bases from V and 3 bases from J, with 12 bases between. The germline CDR1 and CDR2 sequences are SQVTM and ANQGSEA. CDR3: CSVGQQYNQPQHF. The CDR3 DNA reads TGCAGCGTGGGACAACAGTACAATCAGCCCCAGCATTTT.

The chain joins TRBV28 to TRBJ2-1; perhaps TRBD2 as D (6 bases). Trimming shortened V by 7 bases and J by 6 bases, and 22 bases separated the two germline ends. Per germline, CDR1 MDHEN and CDR2 SYDVKM. The CDR3 has 16 residues. This CDR3 is CASKEGSGPRFNEQFF. The CDR3 coding sequence is TGTGCCAGCAAGGAAGGAAGCGGGCCACGATTCAATGAGCAGTTCTTC.

This clone was found a few times. This chain links TRBV7-9 with TRBJ2-3, with D possibly matching TRBD2 (6 bases). V gave up 5 bases and J gave up 4 bases, with 16 bases separating them. The CDR3 runs 15 residues. Per the germline V gene, CDR1 is SEHNR and CDR2 is FQNEAQ (reference sequence). The chain's CDR3 is CASSHRVGGADTQYF. The DNA for the CDR3 is TGTGCCAGCAGCCATCGCGTCGGAGGGGCAGATACGCAGTATTTT.

This clone has a handful of counts. The chain links TRBV28 to TRBJ1-2; TRBD1 matches at 7 bases. CDR1 is MDHEN and CDR2 is SYDVKM in the germline V gene. The CDR3 spans 15 residues. V dropped 6 bases and J dropped 4; count of bases not matched to a gene: 11. CDR3 nucleotide sequence: TGTGCCAGCAGGCCACCGGGACAGTATCTCTATGGCTACACCTTC. This translates into CASRPPGQYLYGYTF.

This chain uses TRBV9 with TRBJ2-1; the match to TRBD1 covers 9 bases. Germline V gene data show CDR1 as SGDLS and CDR2 as YYNGEE. The CDR3 length is 17 residues. The ends lost 0 bases at V and 6 bases at J; junction bases unmatched: 10. CDR3 loop: CASSVGGGTGWANEQFF. CDR3 nucleotide sequence: TGTGCCAGCAGCGTAGGGGGAGGGACAGGGTGGGCCAATGAGCAGTTCTTC. The full variable domain, rest sourced from reference TRBV9 and TRBJ2-1, is DSGVTQTPKHLITATGQRVTLRCSPRSGDLSVYWYQQSLDQGLQFLIQYYNGEERAKGNILERFSAQQFPDLHSELNLSSLELGDSALYFCASSVGGGTGWANEQFFGPGTRLTVL.

CDR3 region: CSVRVQENTEAFF. CDR3 sequence (DNA): TGCAGCGTTCGCGTCCAGGAGAACACTGAAGCTTTCTTT. This sequence joins TRBV29-1 and TRBJ1-1; unclear D gene. The V gene's germline CDR1 is SQVTM and CDR2 ANQGSEA. The ends were cut back, 5 bases at V and 1 base at J, with 11 bases in the middle. The CDR3 has 13 residues.

V is TRBV25-1 and J is TRBJ2-2; perhaps TRBD1 as D (5 bases). CDR1 is MGHDK and CDR2 is SYGVNS in the germline V gene. Trimming left V 0 bases short and J 6 bases short, with 14 bases between. CDR3 size: 16 residues. The CDR3 DNA follows: TGTGCCAGCAGTGAATATCAGGGTTCTCTTCCCGGGGAGCTGTTTTTT. This encodes CASSEYQGSLPGELFF.

V gene TRBV7-7 combines with J gene TRBJ2-6; D is unresolved. The germline V and J ends were trimmed by 5 bases and 0 bases, with 5 bases remaining between them. CDR1 and CDR2 from the germline V gene are SSHAT and FNYEAQ (reference sequence). The CDR3 contains 14 residues. The CDR3 DNA sequence: TGTGCCAGCAGCCCGAGCTCTGGGGCCAACGTCCTGACTTTC. Encoded protein: CASSPSSGANVLTF. The variable domain in full, with the rest retrieved from reference TRBV7-7 and TRBJ2-6, is GAGVSQSPRYKVTKRGQDVTLRCDPISSHATLYWYQQALGQGPEFLTYFNYEAQPDKSGLPSDRFSAERPEGSISTLTIQRTEQRDSAMYRCASSPSSGANVLTFGAGSRLTVL.

The table lists this clone with a few counts. This chain joins TRBV4-3 and TRBJ1-3, with no clear D. From germline, CDR1 is LGHNA and CDR2 YSLEER. The CDR3 has 15 residues. V dropped 0 bases and J dropped 2 bases, with 8 bases sitting between them. CDR3 nucleotide sequence: TGCGCCAGCAGCCAAGAGCCGAGTGCTGGAAACACCATATATTTT. It yields the protein CASSQEPSAGNTIYF.

Written as DNA, the CDR3 is TGTGCCACCAGCAGATTGGAGGGCCCGATATGGAATGAGCAGTTCTTC. Residues: CATSRLEGPIWNEQFF. The chain is built from TRBV15 and TRBJ2-1; D might be TRBD2 (6 bases). Germline-derived CDR1 and CDR2 are LNHNV and YYDKDF (reference sequence). The germline V and J ends were trimmed by 2 bases and 7 bases, with 18 bases remaining between them. The length of the CDR3 is 16 residues.

The CDR3 DNA follows: TGTGCCAGCCGCTACAGGGGAATCTACGAGCAGTACTTC. It encodes CASRYRGIYEQYF. The chain couples TRBV6-6 to TRBJ2-7; 7 nucleotides agree with TRBD1. The CDR3 has 13 residues. CDR1 and CDR2 from the germline V gene are MNHNY and SVGAGI (reference sequence). V lost 8 bases and J lost 3; bases outside the gene matches: 7.

This clone was seen a handful of times. The gene calls are TRBV29-1 and TRBJ1-2; a possible D gene is TRBD1 (6 bases). Germline CDR1 SQVTM, CDR2 ANQGSEA. CDR3 length: 13 amino acids. V gave up 6 bases and J gave up 6 bases, with 17 bases separating them. CDR3 nucleotide sequence: TGCAGCGTACAGGGAAAGGGGGGGGATGGCTACACCTTC. This sequence encodes CSVQGKGGDGYTF.

V and J are TRBV7-2 and TRBJ2-7; D may be TRBD2 (5 bases). The germline V gene has CDR1 SGHTA and CDR2 FQGNSA. The V and J ends lost 5 bases and 2 bases respectively, with 13 bases between them. CDR3 size: 14 residues. The CDR3 DNA follows: TGTGCCAGCAGCGTTAGCCGGGATACCTACGAGCAGTACTTC. It yields the protein CASSVSRDTYEQYF. Looking up the rest from reference TRBV7-2 and TRBJ2-7 gives the full variable domain: GAGVSQSPSNKVTEKGKDVELRCDPISGHTALYWYRQSLGQGLEFLIYFQGNSAPDKSGLPSDRFSAERTGGSVSTLTIQRTQQEDSAVYLCASSVSRDTYEQYFGPGTRLTVT.

The rearrangement links TRBV28 to TRBJ2-6; maybe TRBD2 (5 bases). Germline V gives CDR1 MDHEN, CDR2 SYDVKM. CDR3 length equals 14 residues. V lost 10 bases and J lost 3, with 13 bases in between. The CDR3 DNA reads as TGTGCCATCAACGAGGGTTTTGGGGCCAACGTCCTGACTTTC. It is translated as CAINEGFGANVLTF.

Here the CDR3 DNA reads TGCAGCGTTGAGCACAGGGGGCAAGAGACCCAGTACTTC. This sequence encodes CSVEHRGQETQYF. J is TRBJ2-5 and V is TRBV29-1; 8 nucleotides match TRBD1. The CDR3 covers 13 residues. With V trimmed by 3 bases and J by 2 bases, 2 bases remained unmatched. The germline V gene has CDR1 SQVTM and CDR2 ANQGSEA.

This clone was counted a few times. The CDR3 is CAWTNGVYNEQFF. CDR3 sequence (DNA): TGTGCCTGGACAAACGGGGTCTACAATGAGCAGTTCTTC. The chain recombines TRBV30 with TRBJ2-1, with D perhaps matching TRBD2 (5 bases). Trimming stripped 4 bases from V and 3 bases from J, with 10 bases between. Per the germline V gene, CDR1 is GTSNPN and CDR2 is SVGIG (reference sequence). This CDR3 spans 13 amino acids.